This T cell receptor beta chain was captured in a study of blood T cell repertoires in COVID-19. Overall study context: Sites in the United States, Italy and Spain provided acute and convalescent COVID-19 samples.

The CDR3 spans 15 residues. CDR1 is LNHDA, CDR2 SQIVND, per germline (reference sequence). V gave up 5 bases and J gave up 8 bases; unmatched junction bases: 11. As handled by the study authors: Reference gene primer amplification yielded estimated nucleated cell counts. Assay: immunoSEQ multiplex PCR; the TCRdb copy retains only in-frame clones and omits some. D and trimming were read from the DNA, whereas the V and J calls and clone size are those reported in that table. The repertoire holds under 130,000 clones, about 90% seen once, with roughly 6.2% in the top ten. Sequencing input: peripheral blood. The TCR comes from a human donor in a cohort sampled during active COVID-19. The V call is TRBV19, the J call TRBJ1-5; TRBD1 agrees at 8 bases. The CDR3 coding sequence is TGTGCCAGTAGTTCTACCGGGACAGGATTGGAGCCCCAGCATTTT. This codes for CASSSTGTGLEPQHF.